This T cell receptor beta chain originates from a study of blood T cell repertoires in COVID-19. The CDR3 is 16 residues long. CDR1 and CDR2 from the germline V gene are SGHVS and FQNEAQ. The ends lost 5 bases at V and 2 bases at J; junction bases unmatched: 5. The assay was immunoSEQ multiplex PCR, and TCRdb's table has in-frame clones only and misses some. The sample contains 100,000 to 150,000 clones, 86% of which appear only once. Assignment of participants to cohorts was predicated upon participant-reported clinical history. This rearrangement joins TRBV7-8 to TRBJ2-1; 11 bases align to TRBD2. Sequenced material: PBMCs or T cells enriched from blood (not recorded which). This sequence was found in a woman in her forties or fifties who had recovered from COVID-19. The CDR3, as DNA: TGTGCCAGCAGCCCCTTAGCGGGGGGGCCCTACAATGAGCAGTTCTTC. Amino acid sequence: CASSPLAGGPYNEQFF.